This entry features one T cell receptor (beta chain) sequence. The specificity of this receptor is unknown. Mismatch with germline at one junction end may stem from a read error. Libraries were prepared through the immunoSEQ multiplex PCR assay. The multiplex PCR relied on a mix of 60 forward primers for TCR Vbeta segments and 13 reverse primers for TCR Jbeta segments. The CDR3 region of rearranged TCR beta genes was amplified from genomic DNA by a multiplex PCR assay. The Illumina HiSeq System was used to sequence the amplified TCR beta libraries as 87-base-pair reads. Regarding the original processing steps: A later analysis counted about 76 million unique TCR beta chains across the 670 or so repertoires, and some 11 million of these chains were shared by at least two donors. Raw reads were error-corrected and collapsed into unique sequences with a nearest-neighbor algorithm that merged closely related sequences to remove PCR and sequencing errors. V, D and J gene segments were assigned by aligning CDR3 sequences to IMGT reference sequences. For a sequence to be retained, a match of at least six nucleotides to both a V gene segment and a J gene segment was required. A rearrangement was called productive if the CDR3 had no stop codons and remained in frame with V and J, and every other rearrangement was called non-productive. Following IMGT convention, CDR3 was defined as the stretch from the second conserved V-encoded cysteine to the conserved J-encoded phenylalanine. In an earlier analysis of 550 to 650 of the donors, sequences lacking an unambiguous match to a single V gene segment were excluded. An earlier analysis of over 450 of the donors classified V segments as functional when productive rearrangements were above 56.7% and as segregating when the standard deviation between donors was above 5%. A statistical classification framework was developed to diagnose cytomegalovirus status using the catalog of TCR beta chain sequences. V and J gene assignment, in a later analysis, came from comparing TCR nucleotide sequences with IMGT/GENE-DB human TR gene sequences. In a later analysis, CDR3 sequences and most-parsimonious VDJ recombination scenarios were assigned using the TCRdist pipeline. In a later analysis, each TCR beta chain was defined by its CDR3 amino acid sequence together with its V-gene family, and reads without a unique V-gene family were excluded. To address suspected cross-contamination and a sequencing artifact, a later analysis removed some 620 highly shared, low-generation-probability nucleotide sequences. In a later analysis, a clonal expansion index for each public chain was calculated from normalized within-repertoire ranks of inferred template counts. Generation probabilities in a later analysis came from a VDJ recombination model fitted to out-of-frame rearrangements, and those results were checked against IGoR. In a later analysis, hypergeometric tests were used to score TCR-TCR, TCR-HLA and TCR-CMV co-occurrence, with a repertoire-size bias correction applied to TCR pairs. To estimate false discovery rates, a later analysis permuted the HLA or CMV assignments 20 times. In a later analysis, co-occurring TCRs were grouped using DBSCAN, and TCRdist sequence similarity was added for clustering within HLA-allele-positive subsets. For co-occurrence clustering, repertoires with fewer than 30,000 or more than 120,000 public chains were excluded, along with roughly 5 repertoires with anomalous nucleotide sharing. TCRdb holds this immuneACCESS table with in-frame rearrangements only. Some clones are missing; in checked studies, unresolved V genes explain under half, and the rest has no known cause. The V and J calls and the clone size are those of that table, but D and trimming were determined from the DNA. This sample comprises some 110,000 clones, about 71% of them detected only once. About 0.84% of the sample belongs to the ten largest clones.

CDR1 and CDR2 were assigned from the germline V gene as MDHEN and SYDVKM. The CDR3 numbers 13 residues from cysteine through phenylalanine. The entry retains the CDR3 DNA only, 39 bases that are in frame from base 1. The cohort was made up of hundreds of healthy bone marrow donors. At the time of sampling, all cohort members were nominally healthy, though unrecorded immune exposures were likely present. The donor tested CMV seronegative and was one of the 352 seronegative cohort members. A peripheral blood sample was collected from each donor, and TCR beta sequencing was performed on peripheral blood mononuclear cells. The Qiagen DNeasy Blood Extraction Kit was used to extract genomic DNA from the blood cell samples. The entry originates in a study of cytomegalovirus exposure and HLA in healthy donors (dated by TCRdb to the late 2010s). With regard to the full study: According to an earlier analysis of a few hundred of the donors, about 179 million T cells yielded 90 million to 130 million unique TCR beta sequences and around 300 Gb of sequence data. Approximately 300 gigabases of sequencing data and approximately 91 million unique TCR sequences made up an early release that covered under 750 HLA-typed donors. Of the 300 to 400 genotyped donors, roughly 85% fell in the genetic ancestry cluster associated with self-reported Caucasian donors. The study was designed to test whether signatures of past pathogen exposure could be identified by cataloging public T cell receptors. The study profiled the T cell repertoires of 550 to 700 subjects by immunosequencing and related them to cytomegalovirus serostatus. In addition to the first cohort of 666 subjects, a separate validation cohort of 120 different subjects was used. To predict cytomegalovirus infection status, the study brought together high-throughput TCR immunosequencing, statistical association of individual TCRs with disease status, and machine learning. To study patterns of TCR occurrence, a later analysis re-analyzed previously published TCR beta repertoires from 550 to 800 donors and added high-resolution HLA genotyping. The later analysis used no new phenotypic data to find candidate immune exposures, relying instead on TCR beta sequences and their occurrence across donors. An earlier analysis of 450 to 750 of the donors used high-throughput TCR beta sequencing to judge whether each TCR beta V gene segment behaved as functional or pseudogenic. Alongside the repertoire data, information on donor age, sex, ethnicity and CMV serostatus was compiled. A later genetic analysis took genome-wide SNP genotypes for about 55% of the 666 donors and used that subset as a discovery cohort. All discovery cohort repertoires had been generated using a single sequencing platform. HLA typing covered class I and class II loci at four-digit resolution. Typing coverage varied by locus: roughly 629-640 donors for A, B, C, DRB1 and DQB1; 500 to 550 for DQA1; more than 600 for DPA1; more than 450 for DPB1. Four or five DR-DQ haplotypes were handled as single units for association and clustering because linkage in the cohort was strong. Among roughly 400 genotyped donors of the cohort, an average of approximately 240,000 unique TCR beta nucleotide sequences was sequenced per donor, of which about 19% were non-productive.

Findings and caveats that apply to the study as a whole: The study listed 164 TCR beta chains as associated with cytomegalovirus. Compared with equally common non-associated chains, HLA-associated TCR beta chains in a later analysis were more clonally expanded and had lower generation probabilities. Because some donors lacked HLA typing at each locus, the association tests relied only on the typed subset. According to a later analysis, most CMV-associated TCR beta chains appeared to be HLA-restricted, and the HLA associations seemed to be driven largely by CMV exposure. A further reported finding was that TCR beta sequences accurately predicted the HLA-A and HLA-B alleles for most subjects in the first cohort. In this cohort, only TCR beta chains were sequenced, and detectable features were limited by the absence of alpha or paired-chain data. The presence/absence analyses assumed that sequencing depth was roughly uniform across donors, and that assumption may not be true. According to a later genetic analysis, donors in an Asian-associated ancestry cluster had fewer N-insertions in productive TCRs than the approximately 650-donor mean. Several of the top co-occurrence clusters appeared to be linked to parvovirus B19, influenza, CMV and Epstein-Barr virus, according to a later analysis. Most TCR sequences were seen in very few donors, while some public TCRs were found in many individuals. Assigning TCR associations to individual alleles was difficult when HLA alleles, especially DR and DQ, strongly co-occurred. An earlier analysis of approximately 530 of the donors showed that most TCR beta V segments appeared in productive rearrangements either about 87% or about 30% of the time, which broadly matched IMGT annotations. In a later analysis, 15,000 to 20,000 TCR beta sequences were associated with specific HLA alleles at a false discovery rate of 0.05. Linkage disequilibrium might explain the correlated functional status among segregating V segments, but an unknown experimental factor could not be excluded. Immune exposure information for the cohort was limited to CMV serostatus. An association between a missense DCLRE1C variant and V-gene and J-gene trimming of TCR beta chains was found in a later genetic analysis and replicated in an independent cohort. Because counts were too low, about 17 rarely observed V segments, including chromosome 9 orphons, were excluded from the earlier analysis of around 590 of the donors. In both the original and validation cohorts, the classifier was reported to diagnose cytomegalovirus status with high specificity and sensitivity. A group of highly shared sequence variants was considered likely to be a technical artifact of the sequencing pipeline. In a later analysis, TCR association rates were found to vary across HLA loci, with the most associated TCRs seen for DRB1 alleles and the fewest for HLA-C alleles. Because the 87-base-pair reads could not distinguish some IMGT-functional V segments, including TRBV6-2 and TRBV6-3, those segments were excluded. In vitro tests confirmed that a few of the cytomegalovirus-associated TCR beta chains recognize cytomegalovirus antigens. The authors suggested that the approach could potentially be generalized to other disease states and immunological phenotypes.

Recombination joined TRBV28 with TRBJ1-1; the D region possibly corresponds to TRBD1 (6 bases align). Sequencing was done on a sample of PBMCs. The TCR comes from a boy between 10 and 17 years old in good health and CMV-seronegative. The CDR3 corresponds to CASSPDWDTDAFF. The DNA sequence is as follows: TGTGCCAGCAGTCCCGACTGGGACACTGACGCTTTCTTT.